This T cell receptor beta chain was obtained from a study of T cell responses to AZD1222 COVID-19 vaccine. Study-wide results and limits: Distributed over spike, vaccine-associated CD4 TCRs predominated at 160-218 and 743-854. Spike-specific TCR breadth and depth both grew after two AZD1222 doses. The number of AZD1222 recipients seropositive at baseline was only 6 or 7. The donor cohort was predominantly white British with a female majority, and clonal diversity may have been underestimated.

Sequenced by immunoSEQ multiplex PCR; TCRdb stores in-frame clones only, minus some. The sample holds over 140,000 clones, over 90% seen once. Of note for this clone: Its antigen is unidentified.

CDR1 and CDR2 (germline): LGHDT, YNNKEL (reference sequence). The germline V and J ends were trimmed by 0 bases and 8 bases, with 4 bases remaining between them. The CDR3 runs 11 residues. This clonotype was sampled from an adult who received the AZD1222 COVID-19 vaccine. Specimen: peripheral blood, collected 28 days after the second AZD1222 dose. The chain joins TRBV3-1 (or the pseudogene TRBV3-2) to TRBJ1-2; no firm D call. CDR3 nucleotide sequence: TGTGCCAGCAGCCAAGAAGGGGGCTACACCTTC. Translating gives CASSQEGGYTF.